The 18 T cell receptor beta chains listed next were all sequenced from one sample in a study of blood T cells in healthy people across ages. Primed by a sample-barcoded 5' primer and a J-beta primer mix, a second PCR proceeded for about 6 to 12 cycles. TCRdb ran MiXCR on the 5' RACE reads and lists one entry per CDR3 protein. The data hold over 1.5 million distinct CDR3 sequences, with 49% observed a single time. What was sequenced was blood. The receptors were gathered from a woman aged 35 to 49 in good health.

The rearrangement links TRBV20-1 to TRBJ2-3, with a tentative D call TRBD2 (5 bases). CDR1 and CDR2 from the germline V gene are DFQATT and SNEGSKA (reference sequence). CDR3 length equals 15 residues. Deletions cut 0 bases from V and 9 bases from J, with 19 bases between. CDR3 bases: TGCAGTGCTAGAGATGAGACGCCCCGTGGCGGGACGCAGTATTTT. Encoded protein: CSARDETPRGGTQYF.

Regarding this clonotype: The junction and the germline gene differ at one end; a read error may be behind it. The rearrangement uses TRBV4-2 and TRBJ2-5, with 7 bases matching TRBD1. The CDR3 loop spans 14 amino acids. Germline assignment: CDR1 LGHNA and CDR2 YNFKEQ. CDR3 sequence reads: CVSSQGQVQETQYF. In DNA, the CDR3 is TGTGTCAGCAGCCAAGGACAGGTCCAAGAGACCCAGTACTTC.

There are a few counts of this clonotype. CDR3 in DNA: TGCGCCAGCAGCCAAGATACCACTAGCGGTCCACAGTACTTC. Translating it yields CASSQDTTSGPQYF. The rearrangement links TRBV4-3 to TRBJ2-5, with 8 nucleotides matching TRBD2. Trimming cost V 0 bases and J 11 bases; bases outside gene matches: 8. The CDR3 extends over 14 amino acids. Per the germline V gene, CDR1 is LGHNA and CDR2 is YSLEER.

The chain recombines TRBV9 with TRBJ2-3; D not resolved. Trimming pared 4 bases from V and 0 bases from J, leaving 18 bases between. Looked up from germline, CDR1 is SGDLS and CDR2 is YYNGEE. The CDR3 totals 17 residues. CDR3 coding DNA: TGTGCCAGCAGCTCTCCGACTCTCAACCCTAGCACAGATACGCAGTATTTT. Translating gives CASSSPTLNPSTDTQYF.

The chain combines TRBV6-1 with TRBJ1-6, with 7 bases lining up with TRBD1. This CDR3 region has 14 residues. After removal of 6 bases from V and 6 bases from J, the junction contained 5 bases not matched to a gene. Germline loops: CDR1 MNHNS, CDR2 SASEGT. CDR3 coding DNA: TGTGCCAGCAGGGAAAGACAGGGTAATTCACCCCTCCACTTT. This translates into CASRERQGNSPLHF.

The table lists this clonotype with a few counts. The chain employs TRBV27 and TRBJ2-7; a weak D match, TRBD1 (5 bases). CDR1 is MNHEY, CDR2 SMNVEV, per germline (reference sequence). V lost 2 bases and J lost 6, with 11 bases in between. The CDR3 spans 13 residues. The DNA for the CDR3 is TGTGCCAGCAGTTTACAGGGCCTATCCGAGCAGTACTTC. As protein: CASSLQGLSEQYF.

The CDR3 here is CASSCTLRGLEETQYF. The CDR3 bases are TGTGCCAGCAGCTGCACCCTAAGGGGGCTAGAAGAGACCCAGTACTTC. The V and J genes are TRBV13 and TRBJ2-5, with 7 nucleotides matching TRBD1. The CDR3 covers 16 residues. After removal of 4 bases from V and 3 bases from J, the junction contained 11 bases not matched to a gene. Germline V gene sequence: CDR1 PRHDT, CDR2 FYEKMQ (reference sequence). The full variable domain, rest sourced from reference TRBV13 and TRBJ2-5, is AAGVIQSPRHLIKEKRETATLKCYPIPRHDTVYWYQQGPGQDPQFLISFYEKMQSDKGSIPDRFSAQQFSDYHSELNMSSLELGDSALYFCASSCTLRGLEETQYFGPGTRLLVL.

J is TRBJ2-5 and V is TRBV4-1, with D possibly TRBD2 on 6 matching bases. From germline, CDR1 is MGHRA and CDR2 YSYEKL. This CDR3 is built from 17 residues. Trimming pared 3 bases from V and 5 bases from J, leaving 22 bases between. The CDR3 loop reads CASSQISRGSSGETQYF. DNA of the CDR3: TGCGCCAGCAGCCAGATTTCGCGGGGATCCTCGGGGGAGACCCAGTACTTC.

For the CDR3, the DNA is TGCAGTGCCCCTTTAATGGAGGGGGCGCGTTACAATGAGCAGTACTTC. Translated, it gives CSAPLMEGARYNEQYF. The chain links TRBV20-1 to TRBJ2-1; possible D gene TRBD1, 7 bases. The J call may be in error: the DNA end matches TRBJ2-7 better. Germline loops: CDR1 DFQATT, CDR2 SNEGSKA (reference sequence). The CDR3 has 16 amino acids.

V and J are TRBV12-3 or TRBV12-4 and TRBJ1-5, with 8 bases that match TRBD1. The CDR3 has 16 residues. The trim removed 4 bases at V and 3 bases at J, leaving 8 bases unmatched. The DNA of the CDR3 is TGTGCCAGCAGTTCTCCTCAGGGGGCGGTCAATCAGCCCCAGCATTTT. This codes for CASSSPQGAVNQPQHF.

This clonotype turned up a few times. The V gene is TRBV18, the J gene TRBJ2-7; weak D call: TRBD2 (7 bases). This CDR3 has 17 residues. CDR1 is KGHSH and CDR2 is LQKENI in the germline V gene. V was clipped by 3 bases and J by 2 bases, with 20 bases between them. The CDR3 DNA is TGTGCCAGCTCACCGGCGGGGGCGGGGGACCTTCCCTACGAGCAGTACTTC. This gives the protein CASSPAGAGDLPYEQYF.

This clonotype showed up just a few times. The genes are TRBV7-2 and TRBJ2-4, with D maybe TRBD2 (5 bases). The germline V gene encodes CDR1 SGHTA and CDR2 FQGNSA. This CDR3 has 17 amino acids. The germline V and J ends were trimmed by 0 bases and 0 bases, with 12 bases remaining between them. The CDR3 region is CASSLASVLGAKNIQYF. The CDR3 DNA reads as TGTGCCAGCAGCTTAGCTAGCGTACTAGGAGCCAAAAACATTCAGTACTTC.

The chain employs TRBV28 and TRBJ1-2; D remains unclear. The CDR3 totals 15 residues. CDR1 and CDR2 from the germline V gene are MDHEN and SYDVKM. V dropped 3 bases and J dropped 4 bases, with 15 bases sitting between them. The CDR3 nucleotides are TGTGCCAGCAGTTTTTATAAAGGGATCAGCTATGGCTACACCTTC. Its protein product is CASSFYKGISYGYTF.

CDR3 in DNA: TGCAGCGCGATACTAGCGGGAGTTGATAATGAGCAGTTCTTC. It codes for CSAILAGVDNEQFF. This chain uses TRBV29-1 with TRBJ2-1, with 11 bases matching TRBD2. J gave up 7 bases and V 7 bases, and 9 bases lay outside the gene matches. This CDR3 comprises 14 residues. The germline V gene encodes CDR1 SQVTM and CDR2 ANQGSEA.

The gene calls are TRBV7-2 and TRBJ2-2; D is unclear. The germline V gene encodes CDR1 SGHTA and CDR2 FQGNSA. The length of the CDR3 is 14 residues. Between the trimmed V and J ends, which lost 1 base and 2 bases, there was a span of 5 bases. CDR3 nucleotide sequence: TGTGCCAGCAGCTTAGAGGTTAACACCGGGGAGCTGTTTTTT. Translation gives CASSLEVNTGELFF.

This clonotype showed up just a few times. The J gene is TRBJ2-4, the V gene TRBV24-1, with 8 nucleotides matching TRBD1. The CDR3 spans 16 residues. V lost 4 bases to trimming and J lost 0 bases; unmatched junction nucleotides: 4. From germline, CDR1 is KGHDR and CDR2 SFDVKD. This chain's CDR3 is CATSDPDRGAKNIQYF. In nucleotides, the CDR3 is TGTGCCACCAGTGACCCCGACAGGGGAGCCAAAAACATTCAGTACTTC.

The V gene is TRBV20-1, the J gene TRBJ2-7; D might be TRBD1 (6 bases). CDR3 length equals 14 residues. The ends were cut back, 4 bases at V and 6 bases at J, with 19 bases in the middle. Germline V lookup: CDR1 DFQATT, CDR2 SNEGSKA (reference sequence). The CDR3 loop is CSATVQTGFIEQYF. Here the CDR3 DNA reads TGCAGTGCTACTGTTCAAACAGGGTTTATCGAGCAGTACTTC.

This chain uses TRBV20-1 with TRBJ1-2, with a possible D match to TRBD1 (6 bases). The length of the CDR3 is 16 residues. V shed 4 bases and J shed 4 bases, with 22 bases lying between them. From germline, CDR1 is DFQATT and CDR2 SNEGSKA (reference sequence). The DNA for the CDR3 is TGCAGTGCTAAAACGGACGGGGGCCGGAATGGCTATGGCTACACCTTC. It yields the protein CSAKTDGGRNGYGYTF.